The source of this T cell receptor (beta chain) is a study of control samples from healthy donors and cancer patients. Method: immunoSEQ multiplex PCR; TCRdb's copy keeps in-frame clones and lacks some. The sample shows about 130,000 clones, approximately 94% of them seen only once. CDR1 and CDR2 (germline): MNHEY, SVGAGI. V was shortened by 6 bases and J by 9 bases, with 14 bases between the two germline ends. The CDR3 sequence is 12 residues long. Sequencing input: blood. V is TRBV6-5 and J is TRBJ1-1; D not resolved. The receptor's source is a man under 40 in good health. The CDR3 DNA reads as TGTGCCAGCAGCTCTACCCTGGATCAAGCTTTCTTT. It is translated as CASSSTLDQAFF.